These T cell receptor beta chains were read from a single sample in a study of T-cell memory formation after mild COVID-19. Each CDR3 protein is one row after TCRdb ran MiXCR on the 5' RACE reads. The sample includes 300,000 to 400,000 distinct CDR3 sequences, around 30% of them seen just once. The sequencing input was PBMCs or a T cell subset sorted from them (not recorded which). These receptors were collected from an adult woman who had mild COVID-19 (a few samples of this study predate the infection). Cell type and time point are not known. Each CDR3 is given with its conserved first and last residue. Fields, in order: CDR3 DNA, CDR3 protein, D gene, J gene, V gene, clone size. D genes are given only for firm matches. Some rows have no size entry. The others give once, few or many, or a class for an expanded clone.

cdr3_nt: TGCAGCGTAGGACGGATAGTCTACACTGAAGCTTTCTTT
cdr3_aa: CSVGRIVYTEAFF
d_call: NA
j_call: TRBJ1-1
v_call: TRBV29-1
clone_size: NA

cdr3_nt: TGCGCCAGCAGCGAGGAAGATCGGAGGGATTCACCCCTCCACTTT
cdr3_aa: CASSEEDRRDSPLHF
d_call: NA
j_call: TRBJ1-6
v_call: TRBV5-1
clone_size: NA

cdr3_nt: TGTGCCAGCAGTCAAATGGAGGGTCCCTACGAGCAGTACTTC
cdr3_aa: CASSQMEGPYEQYF
d_call: NA
j_call: TRBJ2-7
v_call: TRBV2
clone_size: few

cdr3_nt: TGCAGTGCTAGCTCCTCTAGGAGCGGGAGGTTCCCAGATACGCAGTATTTT
cdr3_aa: CSASSSRSGRFPDTQYF
d_call: TRBD2
j_call: TRBJ2-3
v_call: TRBV20-1
clone_size: NA

cdr3_nt: TGTGCCAGCAGCATACCCTCACGGGGGGACACCGGGGAGCTGTTTTTT
cdr3_aa: CASSIPSRGDTGELFF
d_call: TRBD2
j_call: TRBJ2-2
v_call: TRBV7-9
clone_size: few

cdr3_nt: TGTGCCAGCAGCTTAGACGGGGGGAATGAGCAGTTCTTC
cdr3_aa: CASSLDGGNEQFF
d_call: TRBD2
j_call: TRBJ2-1
v_call: TRBV13
clone_size: NA

cdr3_nt: TGCAGTGCTAGTCAGGGTGGAGAGACCCAGTACTTC
cdr3_aa: CSASQGGETQYF
d_call: NA
j_call: TRBJ2-5
v_call: TRBV20-1
clone_size: few

cdr3_nt: TGTGCCACCAGTGAAACAGGGTCCACCGGGGAGCTGTTTTTT
cdr3_aa: CATSETGSTGELFF
d_call: NA
j_call: TRBJ2-2
v_call: TRBV24-1
clone_size: many

cdr3_nt: TGCAGCGTCGTAGGTCAGGGGGATCAGCCCCAGCATTTT
cdr3_aa: CSVVGQGDQPQHF
d_call: TRBD1
j_call: TRBJ1-5
v_call: TRBV29-1
clone_size: NA

cdr3_nt: TGTGCCACCAGCCCAGCGGAGGGGTCGGACAATGAGCAGTTCTTC
cdr3_aa: CATSPAEGSDNEQFF
d_call: NA
j_call: TRBJ2-1
v_call: TRBV15
clone_size: few

cdr3_nt: TGTGCCAGCAGTTACGTCCCGGGGGGGCCCGGGGAGCAGTTCTTC
cdr3_aa: CASSYVPGGPGEQFF
d_call: TRBD2
j_call: TRBJ2-1
v_call: TRBV6-5
clone_size: few

cdr3_nt: TGTGCCAGCAGCCAAGGGGCTAGCGGGACCTACAATGAGCAGTTCTTC
cdr3_aa: CASSQGASGTYNEQFF
d_call: TRBD2
j_call: TRBJ2-1
v_call: TRBV4-2
clone_size: NA

cdr3_nt: TGTGCCAGCAGTGTTTCCCCGGGGGGAGAGAACACCGGGGAGCTGTTTTTT
cdr3_aa: CASSVSPGGENTGELFF
d_call: TRBD2
j_call: TRBJ2-2
v_call: TRBV6-1
clone_size: few

cdr3_nt: TGTGCCAGCAGCCCCGGACTAGCGGCAAACGCCGGTACGCAGTATTTT
cdr3_aa: CASSPGLAANAGTQYF
d_call: TRBD2
j_call: TRBJ2-3
v_call: TRBV11-2
clone_size: NA

cdr3_nt: TGCAGCGTTGATTTCACAGATACGCAGTATTTT
cdr3_aa: CSVDFTDTQYF
d_call: NA
j_call: TRBJ2-3
v_call: TRBV29-1
clone_size: few

cdr3_nt: TGTGCCAGCAGTCCCTTCCGCGGGACTAGCGGGAGTGAGACCCAGTACTTC
cdr3_aa: CASSPFRGTSGSETQYF
d_call: TRBD2
j_call: TRBJ2-5
v_call: TRBV12-3/TRBV12-4
clone_size: NA

cdr3_nt: TGCGCCAGCAGCTTGATCGGCAGGGGTCCCGGGGAGCTGTTTTTT
cdr3_aa: CASSLIGRGPGELFF
d_call: NA
j_call: TRBJ2-2
v_call: TRBV5-1
clone_size: NA

cdr3_nt: TGCAGCGTTACGATTCCGGAGACCCTTTCCTACGAGCAGTACTTC
cdr3_aa: CSVTIPETLSYEQYF
d_call: NA
j_call: TRBJ2-7
v_call: TRBV29-1
clone_size: many

cdr3_nt: TGTGCCAGCAGTTTTAATCAGGGGAGCACTGAAGCTTTCTTT
cdr3_aa: CASSFNQGSTEAFF
d_call: NA
j_call: TRBJ1-1
v_call: TRBV27
clone_size: NA

cdr3_nt: TGCGCCAGCAGCCAAGATACGGGAGCAGGCACAGATACGCAGTATTTT
cdr3_aa: CASSQDTGAGTDTQYF
d_call: NA
j_call: TRBJ2-3
v_call: TRBV4-3
clone_size: few

cdr3_nt: TGTGCCAGCAGCCTAGAGGACGGGGAGCTGTTTTTT
cdr3_aa: CASSLEDGELFF
d_call: NA
j_call: TRBJ2-2
v_call: TRBV3-1
clone_size: few

cdr3_nt: TGTGCCAGCAGCGTCAGCGGGAGTCCTTCCTATGGCTACACCTTC
cdr3_aa: CASSVSGSPSYGYTF
d_call: NA
j_call: TRBJ1-2
v_call: TRBV9
clone_size: few

cdr3_nt: TGTGCCAGCAGCGGAAGTGGGGGCCTCGGGGAGCTGTTTTTT
cdr3_aa: CASSGSGGLGELFF
d_call: NA
j_call: TRBJ2-2
v_call: TRBV11-2
clone_size: NA

cdr3_nt: TGTGCCAGCAGCTTAAGCGGGGGCGAGGTGTACGAGCAGTACTTC
cdr3_aa: CASSLSGGEVYEQYF
d_call: TRBD2
j_call: TRBJ2-7
v_call: TRBV7-9
clone_size: NA

cdr3_nt: TGTGCCAGCAGCGTAGACGAATCCGGGGATGGCTACACCTTC
cdr3_aa: CASSVDESGDGYTF
d_call: NA
j_call: TRBJ1-2
v_call: TRBV9
clone_size: few

cdr3_nt: TGTGCCAGCAGCGAGGAGGGGGGTGCCTACAATGAGCAGTTCTTC
cdr3_aa: CASSEEGGAYNEQFF
d_call: NA
j_call: TRBJ2-1
v_call: TRBV28
clone_size: NA

cdr3_nt: TGTGCCAGCAGCCAAGTTAGTCTCTCCTACGAGCAGTACTTC
cdr3_aa: CASSQVSLSYEQYF
d_call: NA
j_call: TRBJ2-7
v_call: TRBV3-1
clone_size: NA

cdr3_nt: TGCGCCAGCAGCTTTGGACAGGGGGTTGATAGCAATCAGCCCCAGCATTTT
cdr3_aa: CASSFGQGVDSNQPQHF
d_call: TRBD1
j_call: TRBJ1-5
v_call: TRBV5-1
clone_size: few

cdr3_nt: TGCGCCAGCAGCCAAGAGCCCGCTCTAGCGGGAGAAGCCAATGAGCAGTTCTTC
cdr3_aa: CASSQEPALAGEANEQFF
d_call: TRBD2
j_call: TRBJ2-1
v_call: TRBV4-3
clone_size: few

cdr3_nt: TGCGCCAGCAGTCTCGCCGCGAACGGACAGAAGGGCGGCTACACCTTC
cdr3_aa: CASSLAANGQKGGYTF
d_call: NA
j_call: TRBJ1-2
v_call: TRBV5-1
clone_size: NA

cdr3_nt: TGCGCCAGCAGCGACCCACAGGCCAATGAGCAGTTCTTC
cdr3_aa: CASSDPQANEQFF
d_call: NA
j_call: TRBJ2-1
v_call: TRBV5-1
clone_size: few

cdr3_nt: TGCAGTGCTACAAAACAGGGATCGCATGGCTACACCTTC
cdr3_aa: CSATKQGSHGYTF
d_call: NA
j_call: TRBJ1-2
v_call: TRBV20-1
clone_size: few

cdr3_nt: TGCGCCAGCAGCTGGACAGGGTCGGGCACCGGGGAGCTGTTTTTT
cdr3_aa: CASSWTGSGTGELFF
d_call: TRBD1
j_call: TRBJ2-2
v_call: TRBV5-1
clone_size: NA

cdr3_nt: TGTGCCAGCAGCGTTGACTGGGGGTACGAGCAGTACTTC
cdr3_aa: CASSVDWGYEQYF
d_call: NA
j_call: TRBJ2-7
v_call: TRBV2
clone_size: NA

cdr3_nt: TGCGCCAGCAGCCTAGGGACTAGCAGAACAGATACGCAGTATTTT
cdr3_aa: CASSLGTSRTDTQYF
d_call: TRBD2
j_call: TRBJ2-3
v_call: TRBV5-1
clone_size: few

cdr3_nt: TGCGCCAGCAGCCAAGTGACGGGACCGGGCAATGAGCAGTTCTTC
cdr3_aa: CASSQVTGPGNEQFF
d_call: NA
j_call: TRBJ2-1
v_call: TRBV4-3
clone_size: few

cdr3_nt: TGCGCCAGCAGCTTGGTGGGGGACGAGTACGAGCAGTACTTC
cdr3_aa: CASSLVGDEYEQYF
d_call: NA
j_call: TRBJ2-7
v_call: TRBV5-1
clone_size: once

cdr3_nt: TGCGACAGCAGCTTGGGAGCCGTGAGCTCCTACGAGCAGTACTTC
cdr3_aa: CDSSLGAVSSYEQYF
d_call: NA
j_call: TRBJ2-7
v_call: TRBV5-1
clone_size: NA

cdr3_nt: TGTGCCAGCAGCCTCCCCCCCGGGACCGGGGAGCTGTTTTTT
cdr3_aa: CASSLPPGTGELFF
d_call: NA
j_call: TRBJ2-2
v_call: TRBV28
clone_size: few

cdr3_nt: TGCGCCAGCAGCTTGATCCGGAGCTGGGACACTGAAGCTTTCTTT
cdr3_aa: CASSLIRSWDTEAFF
d_call: NA
j_call: TRBJ1-1
v_call: TRBV5-1
clone_size: few

cdr3_nt: TGTGCCAGCAGCCGTACAGGGGGCCCCTACAATGAGCAGTTCTTC
cdr3_aa: CASSRTGGPYNEQFF
d_call: TRBD1
j_call: TRBJ2-1
v_call: TRBV7-9
clone_size: few

cdr3_nt: TGTGCCAGCAGTGACTCCTTGGACAGGGCCAGCGAGCAGTACTTC
cdr3_aa: CASSDSLDRASEQYF
d_call: TRBD1
j_call: TRBJ2-7
v_call: TRBV6-4
clone_size: few

cdr3_nt: TGCAGTGCTAGAGATTTCGGGGAGCGTGGGTTTGAGCAGTTCTTC
cdr3_aa: CSARDFGERGFEQFF
d_call: NA
j_call: TRBJ2-1
v_call: TRBV20-1
clone_size: NA

cdr3_nt: TGTGCCACCGAACCTTCTGGATACAATGAGCAGTTCTTC
cdr3_aa: CATEPSGYNEQFF
d_call: NA
j_call: TRBJ2-1
v_call: TRBV24-1
clone_size: NA

cdr3_nt: TGCGCCAGCAGCGAGCAGGGGGGACCTGGAAACACCATATATTTT
cdr3_aa: CASSEQGGPGNTIYF
d_call: TRBD1
j_call: TRBJ1-3
v_call: TRBV5-1
clone_size: NA

cdr3_nt: TGTGCAAGCCACCTCCCCGGGGCGACCTTC
cdr3_aa: CASHLPGATF
d_call: NA
j_call: TRBJ1-2
v_call: TRBV12-2
clone_size: NA

cdr3_nt: TGTGCCAGCAGCGCGGAACTAGCCAAAAACATTCAGTACTTC
cdr3_aa: CASSAELAKNIQYF
d_call: NA
j_call: TRBJ2-4
v_call: TRBV9
clone_size: NA

cdr3_nt: TGTGCCAGCGGACTAGCGGGCAGCAATGAGCAGTTCTTC
cdr3_aa: CASGLAGSNEQFF
d_call: TRBD2
j_call: TRBJ2-1
v_call: TRBV6-5
clone_size: NA

cdr3_nt: TGTGCCAGCAGTATGACAGGGAGGACTGAAGCTTTCTTT
cdr3_aa: CASSMTGRTEAFF
d_call: TRBD1
j_call: TRBJ1-1
v_call: TRBV12-3/TRBV12-4
clone_size: NA